Below are 21 T cell receptor beta chains sequenced from a single sample in a study of blood T cell repertoires in COVID-19. The method was immunoSEQ multiplex PCR; TCRdb's version includes in-frame clones alone and lacks a portion of them. The sample shows under 200,000 clones, roughly four fifths of them seen only once. Sequencing was done on a sample of peripheral blood. The origin of the receptors is a woman of 80 years or more with COVID-19, enrolled during active disease.

The chain has TRBV7-2 and TRBJ2-7; 7 positions match TRBD2. Trimming cost V 1 base and J 0 bases; bases outside gene matches: 12. CDR3 length: 18 amino acids. Germline V gene sequence: CDR1 SGHTA, CDR2 FQGNSA. Here the CDR3 DNA reads TGTGCCAGCAGCTTAGATGCTAGCGGTGCGACGGGCTCCTACGAGCAGTACTTC. Protein: CASSLDASGATGSYEQYF.

The V gene is TRBV11-2, the J gene TRBJ2-5, with TRBD2 matching over 8 bases. CDR1 and CDR2 from the germline V gene are SGHAT and FQNNGV. The CDR3 spans 15 residues. The J segment lost 0 bases and the V segment lost 5 bases, leaving 5 bases of the junction unmatched. CDR3 sequence reads: CASSVSGVYQETQYF. The CDR3 DNA is TGTGCCAGCAGCGTTAGCGGGGTGTACCAAGAGACCCAGTACTTC.

The V gene is TRBV30, the J gene TRBJ2-4; D perhaps matches TRBD1 (8 bases). The V gene's germline CDR1 is GTSNPN and CDR2 SVGIG (reference sequence). The length of the CDR3 is 12 residues. Trimming pared 7 bases from V and 6 bases from J, leaving 13 bases between. The CDR3 DNA reads TGTGCCTCAACAGGGGGGGGAAACATTCAGTACTTC. Protein: CASTGGGNIQYF.

The gene calls are TRBV18 and TRBJ2-4; 7 bases are a match to TRBD1. The CDR3 extends over 14 amino acids. The V gene's germline CDR1 is KGHSH and CDR2 LQKENI. V shed 3 bases, J shed 6 bases, and the junction held 5 bases outside the gene matches. In DNA form, the CDR3 reads TGTGCCAGCTCACCGACAGGGATAAGAAACATTCAGTACTTC. It encodes CASSPTGIRNIQYF.

This chain uses TRBV3-1 (or the pseudogene TRBV3-2) with TRBJ2-2; 9 bases are a match to TRBD1. V dropped 4 bases and J dropped 5; count of bases not matched to a gene: 8. The CDR3 has 16 amino acids. Looked up from germline, CDR1 is LGHDT and CDR2 is YNNKEL (reference sequence). The CDR3 sequence is CASSPRRTGVTGELFF. The CDR3 DNA follows: TGTGCCAGCAGCCCCAGAAGGACAGGGGTTACCGGGGAGCTGTTTTTT.

This clone was seen a handful of times. The chain combines TRBV7-2 with TRBJ1-1, with D maybe TRBD1 (6 bases). Germline V gene lookup returns CDR1 SGHTA and CDR2 FQGNSA. This CDR3 contains 15 residues. Trimming took off 6 bases at V and 1 base at J, with 15 bases between the two ends. CDR3 sequence: CASSGRGLRNTEAFF. The CDR3 DNA is TGTGCCAGCAGTGGCAGGGGCCTCCGGAACACTGAAGCTTTCTTT. Complete variable domain (other parts from reference TRBV7-2 and TRBJ1-1): GAGVSQSPSNKVTEKGKDVELRCDPISGHTALYWYRQSLGQGLEFLIYFQGNSAPDKSGLPSDRFSAERTGGSVSTLTIQRTQQEDSAVYLCASSGRGLRNTEAFFGQGTRLTVV.

The chain employs TRBV20-1 and TRBJ1-4; D unresolved. Per germline, CDR1 DFQATT and CDR2 SNEGSKA (reference sequence). The CDR3 spans 10 residues. V lost 6 bases, J lost 5 bases, and 4 bases lay in between. The DNA for the CDR3 is TGCAGTGCCCTCAATGAAAAACTGTTTTTT. It codes for CSALNEKLFF.

The chain couples TRBV12-3 or TRBV12-4 to TRBJ1-1, with a tentative D call TRBD1 (5 bases). Trimming pared 3 bases from V and 14 bases from J, leaving 16 bases between. The CDR3 runs to 12 residues. The DNA for the CDR3 is TGTGCCAGCAGTTTGGAGGGGCAGACAAGGTTCTTT. This gives the protein CASSLEGQTRFF.

The chain carries TRBV6-5 and TRBJ2-1, with TRBD2 matching over 7 bases. V lost 7 bases to trimming and J lost 6 bases; unmatched junction nucleotides: 12. Germline V CDR1 and CDR2: MNHEY, SVGAGI. The CDR3 has 15 amino acids. The CDR3, as DNA: TGTGCCAGCACCTCGTGGGCGGGAGTGGGCAATGAGCAGTTCTTC. This codes for CASTSWAGVGNEQFF.

The CDR3 DNA is TGTGCCAGCTCACCAAACAACCCCTACGAGCAGTACTTC. As protein: CASSPNNPYEQYF. This chain connects TRBV18 to TRBJ2-7, with unresolved D. V gave up 2 bases and J gave up 2 bases, with 7 bases separating them. Germline V gene lookup returns CDR1 KGHSH and CDR2 LQKENI. There are 13 residues in the CDR3.

The chain joins TRBV9 to TRBJ2-3, with D perhaps matching TRBD1 (6 bases). This CDR3 is built from 14 residues. V dropped 6 bases and J dropped 3 bases, with 14 bases sitting between them. Germline V gene data show CDR1 as SGDLS and CDR2 as YYNGEE. The CDR3 DNA is TGTGCCAGCACCTTGGGGCAGGGGACAGATACGCAGTATTTT. It specifies CASTLGQGTDTQYF.

The CDR3 nucleotides are TGTGCCAGCAGGGATTGGACAGGGGGCTACAATGAGCAGTTCTTC. Translated: CASRDWTGGYNEQFF. The chain joins TRBV7-9 to TRBJ2-1, with 10 bases fitting TRBD1. The V gene end was trimmed by 6 bases and the J gene end by 3 bases; junction bases not matched to a gene: 5. The CDR3 spans 15 residues. Germline V gives CDR1 SEHNR, CDR2 FQNEAQ (reference sequence).

This chain connects TRBV20-1 to TRBJ2-7, with D possibly TRBD2 on 5 matching bases. V lost 4 bases to trimming and J lost 4 bases, with 8 bases between them. The V gene's germline CDR1 is DFQATT and CDR2 SNEGSKA (reference sequence). The CDR3 has 11 amino acids. The CDR3 sequence: CSAIERYEQYF. The CDR3 nucleotides are TGCAGTGCTATCGAGCGGTACGAGCAGTACTTC.

The chain combines TRBV27 with TRBJ2-1; D perhaps matches TRBD1 (7 bases). The germline gives CDR1 MNHEY, CDR2 SMNVEV (reference sequence). The CDR3 contains 14 residues. The ends were cut back, 10 bases at V and 0 bases at J, with 13 bases in the middle. The CDR3 DNA follows: TGTGCCACCAGGGGGAGGAGCTCCTACAATGAGCAGTTCTTC. Encoded protein: CATRGRSSYNEQFF.

The gene calls are TRBV11-2 and TRBJ2-2; 8 bases match TRBD1. The CDR3 loop spans 15 amino acids. Germline CDR1 and CDR2: SGHAT and FQNNGV. After removal of 6 bases from V and 3 bases from J, the junction contained 6 bases not matched to a gene. CDR3 in amino acids: CASSPQGAHTGELFF. CDR3 DNA: TGTGCCAGCAGTCCTCAGGGGGCTCACACCGGGGAGCTGTTTTTT.

V usage is TRBV6-1 and J usage is TRBJ1-1; unclear D gene. This CDR3 contains 13 residues. With 6 bases removed from V and 0 bases from J, the gap between germline ends came to 8 bases. Looked up from germline, CDR1 is MNHNS and CDR2 is SASEGT. The CDR3 DNA reads TGTGCCAGCAGCAACAGCCTGAACACTGAAGCTTTCTTT. Translating gives CASSNSLNTEAFF.

The V gene is TRBV30, the J gene TRBJ2-7; the D gene is possibly TRBD2 (7 bases). Germline CDR1 is GTSNPN and CDR2 is SVGIG (reference sequence). The CDR3 spans 15 residues. Trimming took 0 bases from V and 2 from J, leaving 14 bases between them. This CDR3 is CAWSVGGGATYEQYF. DNA for the CDR3: TGTGCCTGGAGTGTAGGGGGGGGCGCGACCTACGAGCAGTACTTC. The variable domain in full, completed from reference TRBV30 and TRBJ2-7, reads SQTIHQWPATLVQPVGSPLSLECTVEGTSNPNLYWYRQAAGRGLQLLFYSVGIGQISSEVPQNLSASRPQDRQFILSSKKLLLSDSGFYLCAWSVGGGATYEQYFGPGTRLTVT.

This clone has a handful of counts. V and J are TRBV18 and TRBJ1-2; 11 bases map to TRBD1. J lost 8 bases, V lost 1 base, and 6 bases had no gene match. From germline, CDR1 is KGHSH and CDR2 LQKENI. This CDR3 is 15 amino acids long. The CDR3 is CASSPLGQGARGYTF. CDR3 nucleotides: TGTGCCAGCTCACCACTAGGACAGGGGGCCAGGGGCTACACCTTC.

V gene TRBV5-1 combines with J gene TRBJ2-1; 7 nucleotides agree with TRBD1. Germline V gene lookup returns CDR1 SGHRS and CDR2 YFSETQ. The CDR3 sequence is 15 residues long. The junction had 9 bases not matched to a gene; V was cut back by 5 bases and J by 4 bases. The CDR3 spells CASSSKTGQYNEQFF. In DNA form, the CDR3 reads TGCGCCAGCAGTTCGAAAACGGGACAGTACAATGAGCAGTTCTTC.

This clone turned up a few times. The chain employs TRBV6-1 and TRBJ2-7; the match to TRBD1 covers 10 bases. In germline, CDR1 is MNHNS, CDR2 SASEGT. This CDR3 is built from 15 residues. V was clipped by 2 bases and J by 3 bases; unmatched bases: 4. CDR3 sequence (DNA): TGTGCCAGCAGTGAAAGTGGGACAGGGGTCTACGAGCAGTACTTC. This codes for CASSESGTGVYEQYF.

CDR3: CAWSSGFSYNEQFF. The CDR3 DNA sequence: TGTGCCTGGAGTTCGGGATTCTCCTACAATGAGCAGTTCTTC. The rearrangement joins TRBV30 to TRBJ2-1, with D possibly TRBD2 on 5 matching bases. The CDR3 has 14 residues. CDR1 and CDR2 from the germline V gene are GTSNPN and SVGIG (reference sequence). The V end was cut by 2 bases, the J end by 0 bases, with 8 bases between.